These T cell receptor beta chains were read from a single sample in a study of neurological immune-mediated disorders. Each CDR3 protein is one row after TCRdb ran MiXCR on the 5' RACE reads. The sample lists tens of thousands of distinct CDR3 sequences, 3% to 4.5% occurring once. Sequenced sample: PBMCs. The receptors here all came from a woman aged 45-65 years with multiple sclerosis. CDR3s include the opening cysteine and the closing phenylalanine or tryptophan. Fields, in order: J gene, clone size, V gene, D gene, CDR3 DNA, CDR3 protein. A D gene is named only where the DNA matches it firmly. Size tells how often a clone was seen (once, few, many) or the class of an expanded clone, and some rows leave it out.

>TRBJ2-5|many|TRBV12-3/TRBV12-4|TRBD2
TGTGCCAGCAGTAAGCGGGGGGGCGAGACCCAGTACTTC
CASSKRGGETQYF
>TRBJ1-3|many|TRBV5-5|-
TGTGCCAGCAGCTTGGAAGGGTACTCTGGAAACACCATATATTTT
CASSLEGYSGNTIYF
>TRBJ2-7|many|TRBV5-1|-
TGCGCCAGCAGCAGACAGGAGATCTACGAGCAGTACTTC
CASSRQEIYEQYF
>TRBJ1-3|many|TRBV11-2|TRBD1
TGTGCCAGCAGCTCCCTAAAGGGGGCTAGAAACACCATATATTTT
CASSSLKGARNTIYF
>TRBJ1-2|many|TRBV29-1|-
TGCAGCGTTAGGGGGTCGAGTAACTATGGCTACACCTTC
CSVRGSSNYGYTF
>TRBJ2-3|many|TRBV12-3/TRBV12-4|-
TGTGCCAGCAGTTTATACGCAGGGAGCACAGATACGCAGTATTTT
CASSLYAGSTDTQYF
>TRBJ1-5|many|TRBV20-1|TRBD1
TGCAGTGCCATCGACAGGGGGGCCCTCAATCAGCCCCAGCATTTT
CSAIDRGALNQPQHF
>TRBJ1-2|many|TRBV4-3|-
TGCGCCAGCAGCCAAGATCACACAGGGAAAGGGGGCTACACCTTC
CASSQDHTGKGGYTF
>TRBJ1-1|many|TRBV29-1|-
TGCAGCGTCAAACAGGGTTCCCTGAACACTGAAGCTTTCTTT
CSVKQGSLNTEAFF
>TRBJ1-1|many|TRBV12-3/TRBV12-4|-
TGTGCCAGCAGCTCCGGGACCTACACCGAAGCTTTCTTT
CASSSGTYTEAFF
>TRBJ2-1|many|TRBV10-3|-
TGTGCCATCAGTGAAATGGGCAACGGGGAGCAGTTCTTC
CAISEMGNGEQFF
>TRBJ2-5|many|TRBV2|TRBD2
TGTGCCAGCAGTGCTAGCGGGGGGACCAGGGGCCTTGATGAGACCCAGTACTTC
CASSASGGTRGLDETQYF
>TRBJ2-5|many|TRBV4-3|TRBD2
TGCGCCAGCAGCCAAGAGAAAGCGGGGGGGCCTACGGAGACCCAGTACTTC
CASSQEKAGGPTETQYF
>TRBJ1-6|few|TRBV25-1|-
TGTGCCAGCAGTGACCCCAGGCGGACTAAATCCCTCAACTTT
CASSDPRRTKSLNF
>TRBJ2-1|many|TRBV20-1|-
TGCAGTGCAACCGACCCCTTAGGTAACTCCTACAATGAGCAGTTCTTC
CSATDPLGNSYNEQFF
>TRBJ2-3|many|TRBV5-1|TRBD1
TGCGCCAGCAGCTCCCCGGACAGGGTAGGGGTAGATACGCAGTATTTT
CASSSPDRVGVDTQYF
>TRBJ1-2|-|TRBV12-3/TRBV12-4|TRBD1
TGTGCCAGCAGTTTACAGGGGGCCGGAATTTATGGCTACACCTTC
CASSLQGAGIYGYTF
>TRBJ2-3|many|TRBV4-2|TRBD2
TGTGCCAGCAGCCAAGGTGGGACTACCACAGATACGCAGTATTTT
CASSQGGTTTDTQYF
>TRBJ2-5|many|TRBV20-1|TRBD2
TGCAGTGCACGAGGAACTAGCGGGGGGGATCAAGAGACCCAGTACTTC
CSARGTSGGDQETQYF
>TRBJ1-5|many|TRBV20-1|TRBD1
TGCAGTGCTAGAGAAAAATACAGGGGGCTTAATCAGCCCCAGCATTTT
CSAREKYRGLNQPQHF
>TRBJ2-2|-|TRBV20-1|TRBD1
TGCAGTGCTAGAGCGGTAACAGGGGGACCGAACACCGGGGAGCTGTTTTTT
CSARAVTGGPNTGELFF
>TRBJ2-7|many|TRBV7-2|TRBD2
TGTGCCAGCAGCTTAATGAGGACTAGCGACGAGCAGTACTTC
CASSLMRTSDEQYF
>TRBJ1-1|many|TRBV29-1|-
TGCAGCGCCCGAAAGGGCACTGAAGCTTTCTTT
CSARKGTEAFF
>TRBJ1-3|-|TRBV10-1|-
TGCGCCAGCAGTGAAGGAGGCTCTGGAAACACCATATATTTT
CASSEGGSGNTIYF
>TRBJ1-2|many|TRBV7-2|-
TGTGCCAGCAGCTTAGAAGTTGGGATTAACTATGGCTACACCTTC
CASSLEVGINYGYTF
>TRBJ1-2|many|TRBV18|-
TGTGCCACGGGAGCCTCTAACTATGGCTACACCTTC
CATGASNYGYTF
>TRBJ1-1|many|TRBV20-1|-
TGCAGTGCTAAGGAAACTGGGCACGGAAACACTGAAGCTTTCTTT
CSAKETGHGNTEAFF
>TRBJ1-6|many|TRBV7-2|-
TGTGCCAGCAGCTTAGCGCGGGGGGCGGGTAATTCACCCCTCCACTTT
CASSLARGAGNSPLHF
>TRBJ1-3|many|TRBV5-1|-
TGCGCCAGCAGCTTGTGGAGTAGATCTGGAAACACCATATATTTT
CASSLWSRSGNTIYF
>TRBJ1-3|many|TRBV7-2|-
TGTGCCAGCAGCCCCGTGGTAAACACCATATATTTT
CASSPVVNTIYF
>TRBJ1-3|many|TRBV10-3|-
TGTGCCACGACGGACCGAAGCTCTGGAAACACCATATATTTT
CATTDRSSGNTIYF
>TRBJ1-5|many|TRBV12-3/TRBV12-4|TRBD1
TGTGCCAGCAGTTTAAGCAGGGGGGGAAATCAGCCCCAGCATTTT
CASSLSRGGNQPQHF
>TRBJ2-3|many|TRBV2|-
TGTGCCAGCTCGGGCGGGCCGCAGGGGCCAAATACGCAGTATTTT
CASSGGPQGPNTQYF
>TRBJ2-7|-|TRBV6-6|TRBD1
TGTGCCAGCTCGGACAGGGAATACGAGCAGTACTTC
CASSDREYEQYF
>TRBJ2-7|many|TRBV15|-
TGTGCCACCAGCAGAGACGTATACGAGCAGTACTTC
CATSRDVYEQYF
>TRBJ2-7|many|TRBV12-3/TRBV12-4|TRBD1
TGTGCCAGCAGTACCACCTTCCTGAGGGACAGGTTTAACAACGAGCAGTACTTC
CASSTTFLRDRFNNEQYF
>TRBJ1-4|many|TRBV10-2|-
TGCGCCAGCAGTGGCCGGAAAAATGAAAAACTGTTTTTT
CASSGRKNEKLFF
>TRBJ2-5|few|TRBV5-1|-
TGCGCCAGCAGTACGACGTACCAAGAGACCCAGTACTTC
CASSTTYQETQYF
>TRBJ1-4|many|TRBV27|TRBD1
TGTGCCAGCAGTTTAACCGGGACAGGGGGTGAAAAACTGTTTTTT
CASSLTGTGGEKLFF
>TRBJ2-5|few|TRBV7-9|-
TGTGCCAGCAGCTTGAGGGAGAGGCAAGAGACCCAGTACTTC
CASSLRERQETQYF
>TRBJ2-3|-|TRBV7-2|-
TGTGCCAGCAGCTTAGGATACACAGATACGCAGTATTTT
CASSLGYTDTQYF
>TRBJ1-1|many|TRBV20-1|-
TGCAGTGCTAGAGCGCCGCGGGGGCGCGAGTGGACGACTGAAGCTTTCTTT
CSARAPRGREWTTEAFF
>TRBJ2-7|few|TRBV5-1|TRBD1
TGCGCCAGCAGCCCCGGACAGGATAACGAGCAGTACTTC
CASSPGQDNEQYF
>TRBJ2-5|many|TRBV10-3|TRBD1
TGTGCCATCAGTTACAGGGGACAAGAGACCCAGTACTTC
CAISYRGQETQYF
>TRBJ1-1|many|TRBV10-3|-
TGTGCCATCAGTGAGATGACGAACACTGAAGCTTTCTTT
CAISEMTNTEAFF
>TRBJ2-2|many|TRBV12-3/TRBV12-4|-
TGTGCCAGCAGTCTCTTCCAGAACACCGGGGAGCTGTTTTTT
CASSLFQNTGELFF
>TRBJ1-5|many|TRBV12-3/TRBV12-4|-
TGTGCCAGCACTCCTTTTGGGGGTAGCAATCAGCCCCAGCATTTT
CASTPFGGSNQPQHF
>TRBJ1-4|many|TRBV15|TRBD1
TGTGCCACTAAAAGGACAGGGTACGAAAAACTGTTTTTT
CATKRTGYEKLFF
>TRBJ2-1|many|TRBV29-1|-
TGCAGCGTTGAGGACGGGGGGCTCTACAATGAGCAGTTCTTC
CSVEDGGLYNEQFF